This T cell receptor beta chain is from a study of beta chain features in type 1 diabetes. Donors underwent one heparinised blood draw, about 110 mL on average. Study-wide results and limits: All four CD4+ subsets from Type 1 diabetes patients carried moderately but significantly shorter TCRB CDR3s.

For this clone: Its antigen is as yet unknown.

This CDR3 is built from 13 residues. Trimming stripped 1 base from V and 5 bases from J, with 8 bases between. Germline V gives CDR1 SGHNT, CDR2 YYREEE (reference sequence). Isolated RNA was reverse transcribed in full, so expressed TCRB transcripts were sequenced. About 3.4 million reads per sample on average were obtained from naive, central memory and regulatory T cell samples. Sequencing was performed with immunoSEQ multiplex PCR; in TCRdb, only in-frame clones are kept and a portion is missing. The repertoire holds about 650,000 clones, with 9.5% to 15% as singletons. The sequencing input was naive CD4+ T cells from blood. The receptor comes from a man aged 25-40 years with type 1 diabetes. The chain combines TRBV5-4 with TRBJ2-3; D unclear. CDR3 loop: CASSLLPVDTQYF. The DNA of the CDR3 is TGTGCCAGCAGCTTGTTACCGGTAGATACGCAGTATTTT.